Listed below are T cell receptor beta chains from one sample, sequenced in a study of T cell responses to AZD1222 COVID-19 vaccine. The data were produced by immunoSEQ multiplex PCR, yet TCRdb's version contains in-frame clones alone and is incomplete. Found here are 40,000 to 55,000 clones, 80% to 90% of them singletons; the top ten hold 5.5% to 7%. Sequenced material: peripheral blood, taken 28 days after the second AZD1222 dose. Receptors originate from an adult who received the AZD1222 COVID-19 vaccine. CDR3s include the opening cysteine and the closing phenylalanine or tryptophan. The D gene is left open where the match is weak. Not every row has a clone size; where given, it reads once, few, many or a size class.

CDR3 DNA | CDR3 protein | V gene | clone size | J gene | D gene
TGTGCCAGCACCCTGCTCGGACAGGAGAGCAATCAGCCCCAGCATTTT | CASTLLGQESNQPQHF | TRBV21-1 | NA | TRBJ1-5 | NA
TGTGCCAGCAGCTTAGATCTAGGCCGAACCTACGAGCAGTACTTC | CASSLDLGRTYEQYF | TRBV11-2 | once | TRBJ2-7 | NA
TGCGCCAGCAGCACCCAGGACAGGTACTACGAGCAGTACTTC | CASSTQDRYYEQYF | TRBV5-1 | once | TRBJ2-7 | TRBD1
TGTGCCACCAGTGACCCCACCGGGACGCTACTATACAATGAGCAGTTCTTC | CATSDPTGTLLYNEQFF | TRBV24-1 | once | TRBJ2-1 | NA
TGTGCCAGTCGGGACAGGGGAACCTACGAGCAGTACTTC | CASRDRGTYEQYF | TRBV19 | NA | TRBJ2-7 | TRBD1
TGTGCCAGCAGTTACGGGGTTTCCTACGAGCAGTACTTC | CASSYGVSYEQYF | TRBV6-5 | once | TRBJ2-7 | NA
TGTGCCAGCAGCTTAGGATTAGCGGGAGGGCCCAATGAGCAGTTCTTC | CASSLGLAGGPNEQFF | TRBV7-9 | NA | TRBJ2-1 | TRBD2
TGCGCCAGCAGCCTGGGAGGGCTAGCGGGCTACGAGCAGTACTTC | CASSLGGLAGYEQYF | TRBV10-1 | large | TRBJ2-7 | TRBD2
TGTGCCAGCAGTGACTTTGGCGGGAGTAACCATGAGCAGTTCTTC | CASSDFGGSNHEQFF | TRBV6-2/TRBV6-3 | few | TRBJ2-1 | TRBD2
TGTGCCAGCAGCTTAGCGCGGGGTGGGGAGCAGTACTTC | CASSLARGGEQYF | TRBV7-8 | once | TRBJ2-7 | NA
TGTGCCAGCAGCCCTAAGGTGGGACAGCTCTATGGCTACACCTTC | CASSPKVGQLYGYTF | TRBV6-2/TRBV6-3 | NA | TRBJ1-2 | TRBD1
TGTGCCAGCAGCCCGATTACCGGGACAGGTCATTCACCCCTCCACTTT | CASSPITGTGHSPLHF | TRBV11-2 | NA | TRBJ1-6 | TRBD1
TGTGCCAGCAGTTTATGGGACAGAGAGACCCAGTACTTC | CASSLWDRETQYF | TRBV28 | NA | TRBJ2-5 | NA
TGTGCCAGCAGCCCCGGGACAGGGGGAATCGGGGAGCTGTTTTTT | CASSPGTGGIGELFF | TRBV7-7 | NA | TRBJ2-2 | TRBD1
TGTGCCAGCAGCTTTCACGATAGCACAGATACGCAGTATTTT | CASSFHDSTDTQYF | TRBV7-6 | NA | TRBJ2-3 | NA
TGCAGCGTTTCAATTATGAACACTGAAGCTTTCTTT | CSVSIMNTEAFF | TRBV29-1 | NA | TRBJ1-1 | NA
TGTGCCAGCAGCTCCTATAGCGGGAATTCGAGAGAGCAGTTCTTC | CASSSYSGNSREQFF | TRBV11-2 | few | TRBJ2-1 | TRBD2
TGTGCCAGCGGGTCAGTCGCCACCTACGAGCAGTACTTC | CASGSVATYEQYF | TRBV28 | NA | TRBJ2-7 | NA
TGTGCCAGCTCACCCGACGGAGAAAATCAGCCCCAGCATTTT | CASSPDGENQPQHF | TRBV18 | NA | TRBJ1-5 | NA
TGTGCCAGCAGCCAGTCCGGGACAGCCTCCTACGAGCAGTACTTC | CASSQSGTASYEQYF | TRBV3-1/TRBV3-2 | NA | TRBJ2-7 | TRBD1
TGCGCCAGCAGCTTGTTCGGGCCCTACACCGGGGAGCTGTTTTTT | CASSLFGPYTGELFF | TRBV5-1 | NA | TRBJ2-2 | NA
TGTGCCAGCTCGTTCGATGCGGGTTACAATGAGCAGTTCTTC | CASSFDAGYNEQFF | TRBV6-5 | NA | TRBJ2-1 | NA
TGTGCCAGCAGCCCAGGGAGTCGAAACACCATATATTTT | CASSPGSRNTIYF | TRBV7-9 | once | TRBJ1-3 | NA